A selection of T cell receptor beta chains follows, all from one sample in a study of OX40 agonist ivuxolimab in advanced cancers. Some clones are missing from TCRdb's copy, which holds only in-frame ones; the method was immunoSEQ multiplex PCR. Of under 85,000 clones detected, 86% appear once; the ten largest clones hold 0.76%. Sequenced here: CD4+ or CD8+ T cells sorted from blood, sampled in a trial of the OX40 agonist ivuxolimab. The receptor set was obtained from an adult with an advanced solid tumor such as melanoma, head and neck, liver or kidney cancer. The CDR3 runs from the conserved cysteine through the conserved F or W. A D gene is named only where the DNA matches it firmly. A clone size is listed for some rows: how often the clone was seen (once, few, many), or a class if it is expanded.

clone size	D gene	V gene	J gene	CDR3 protein	CDR3 DNA
NA	NA	TRBV30	TRBJ1-2	CAWSALQFYGYTF	TGTGCCTGGAGTGCCTTACAGTTCTATGGCTACACCTTC
NA	NA	TRBV19	TRBJ1-5	CASSWASYSNQPQHF	TGTGCCAGTAGTTGGGCCAGTTATAGCAATCAGCCCCAGCATTTT
NA	TRBD1	TRBV19	TRBJ1-5	CASDRGQWQPQHF	TGTGCCAGTGACAGGGGGCAATGGCAGCCCCAGCATTTT
NA	NA	TRBV27	TRBJ1-4	CASSFEGSNEKLFF	TGTGCCAGCAGTTTCGAGGGTAGTAATGAAAAACTGTTTTTT
NA	TRBD1	TRBV18	TRBJ2-3	CASKPQGARLTDTQYF	TGTGCCAGCAAACCACAGGGGGCACGTCTCACAGATACGCAGTATTTT
NA	TRBD1	TRBV6-1	TRBJ1-1	CASSEEGTGSGTEAFF	TGTGCCAGCAGTGAGGAAGGGACAGGGTCTGGGACTGAAGCTTTCTTT
NA	NA	TRBV29-1	TRBJ2-1	CSTSLATQNEQFF	TGCAGCACGAGCCTAGCGACTCAGAATGAGCAGTTCTTC
NA	NA	TRBV7-7	TRBJ2-3	CASSLGGTDTQYF	TGTGCTAGCAGCTTAGGGGGCACAGATACGCAGTATTTT
NA	NA	TRBV9	TRBJ1-3	CASSVVSGSKNTIYF	TGTGCCAGCAGCGTAGTCTCTGGGTCCAAAAACACCATATATTTT
NA	TRBD2	TRBV5-1	TRBJ2-2	CASHTSGWGTGELFF	TGCGCCAGCCATACTAGCGGTTGGGGGACCGGGGAGCTGTTTTTT
once	TRBD1	TRBV6-4	TRBJ2-1	CASRPQGARDEQFF	TGTGCCAGCAGGCCACAGGGGGCTCGGGATGAGCAGTTCTTC
NA	TRBD1	TRBV7-3	TRBJ2-1	CASSAEGQAYNEQFF	TGTGCCAGCAGCGCAGAGGGACAGGCTTACAATGAGCAGTTCTTC
NA	NA	TRBV2	TRBJ2-7	CASSEDSEYEQYF	TGTGCCAGCAGTGAGGATAGCGAGTACGAGCAGTACTTC
NA	NA	TRBV18	TRBJ2-7	CASSPKTGRREQYF	TGTGCCAGCTCCCCCAAGACAGGACGTCGCGAGCAGTACTTC
NA	TRBD2	TRBV7-2	TRBJ2-7	CASSLPGLAGNEQYF	TGTGCCAGCAGCCTACCGGGACTAGCGGGGAACGAGCAGTACTTC
NA	TRBD2	TRBV5-1	TRBJ2-1	CASRVAGGPINEQFF	TGCGCCAGCAGGGTAGCGGGAGGGCCGATTAATGAGCAGTTCTTC
NA	NA	TRBV7-3	TRBJ2-2	CASSLNTGSNTGELFF	TGTGCCAGCAGCTTAAATACAGGGTCGAACACCGGGGAGCTGTTTTTT
few	NA	TRBV7-9	TRBJ1-2	CASSLSGGAQGYTF	TGTGCCAGCAGCCTTTCCGGGGGGGCGCAGGGCTACACCTTC
once	NA	TRBV4-1	TRBJ2-7	CASSQVHGEQYF	TGCGCCAGCAGCCAAGTACATGGGGAGCAGTACTTC
NA	NA	TRBV13	TRBJ2-7	CASSRGQDYEQYF	TGTGCCAGCAGCCGCGGACAAGACTACGAGCAGTACTTC
NA	NA	TRBV7-9	TRBJ2-3	CASSPLDTQYF	TGTGCCAGCAGCCCCTTGGATACGCAGTATTTT
NA	TRBD2	TRBV28	TRBJ2-1	CASSLGTSGASYNEQFF	TGTGCCAGCAGTCTGGGGACTAGCGGGGCCTCTTACAATGAGCAGTTCTTC